These 25 T cell receptor beta chains originate from one sample sequenced in a study of PD-L1 blockade in urothelial cancer. Method: immunoSEQ multiplex PCR; TCRdb's copy keeps in-frame clones and lacks some. The table lists some 35,000 clones, 82% of them singletons, with roughly 18% in the top ten. Sample: PBMCs, taken around atezolizumab (anti-PD-L1) treatment. All receptors come from a man aged 60 to 69 with urothelial cancer.

This chain links TRBV5-6 with TRBJ1-4; 9 positions match TRBD1. The CDR3 loop spans 15 amino acids. The trim removed 0 bases at V and 8 bases at J, leaving 5 bases unmatched. CDR1 is SGHDT and CDR2 is YYEEEE in the germline V gene. In DNA form, the CDR3 reads TGTGCCAGCAGCTTGGGGGGACAGGGCGGAGAAAAACTGTTTTTT. Its protein product is CASSLGGQGGEKLFF.

This chain connects TRBV30 to TRBJ2-4; tentatively, D is TRBD2 (6 bases). This CDR3 region has 13 residues. Per germline, CDR1 GTSNPN and CDR2 SVGIG (reference sequence). Between the trimmed V and J ends, which lost 3 bases and 9 bases, there was a span of 15 bases. CDR3 in DNA: TGTGCCTGGAGAAGGTCGGGGGACGGCATTCAGTACTTC. Amino acid sequence: CAWRRSGDGIQYF.

The CDR3 region is CASRQLGTGKHEQYF. The CDR3 DNA reads as TGTGCCAGCAGGCAACTCGGGACAGGGAAACACGAGCAGTACTTC. V gene TRBV28 combines with J gene TRBJ2-7; 9 bases are shared with TRBD1. Germline CDR1 reads MDHEN; CDR2 reads SYDVKM. This CDR3 is 15 amino acids long. The V segment lost 6 bases and the J segment 5 bases; nucleotides outside the gene matches: 11. The entire variable domain, with the rest obtained from reference TRBV28 and TRBJ2-7, is as follows: DVKVTQSSRYLVKRTGEKVFLECVQDMDHENMFWYRQDPGLGLRLIYFSYDVKMKEKGDIPEGYSVSREKKERFSLILESASTNQTSMYLCASRQLGTGKHEQYFGPGTRLTVT.

The chain joins TRBV12-1 to TRBJ2-7; the tabulated D call, TRBD1, remains unverified against the DNA. TRBV12-1 is reported as a pseudogene. The CDR3 consists of 15 residues. The CDR3 protein is CASSFSSKGAGEQYF. The CDR3, as DNA: TGTGCCAGCAGCTTTTCGTCGAAGGGGGCGGGGGAGCAGTACTTC.

This clone came up once. This chain connects TRBV29-1 to TRBJ1-2, with 7 bases matching TRBD1. Trimming took 4 bases from V and 2 from J; bases not matched to a gene: 4. CDR1 is SQVTM, CDR2 ANQGSEA, per germline. The CDR3 has 13 residues. This CDR3 reads CSVAVGQNYGYTF. The CDR3 DNA is TGCAGCGTTGCGGTGGGACAGAACTATGGCTACACCTTC.

CDR3 in amino acids: CASSSGVNRQGGETQYF. The CDR3 DNA reads TGTGCCAGCAGTTCGGGGGTCAATAGACAGGGTGGTGAGACCCAGTACTTC. V gene TRBV27 combines with J gene TRBJ2-5; D possibly corresponds to TRBD1 (7 bases). The V and J ends lost 4 bases and 5 bases respectively, with 23 bases between them. This CDR3 region has 17 residues. Germline CDR1 is MNHEY and CDR2 is SMNVEV (reference sequence).

The chain recombines TRBV6-1 with TRBJ2-3, with 9 bases aligning to TRBD2. Trimming cost V 4 bases and J 0 bases; bases outside gene matches: 8. CDR1 and CDR2 from the germline V gene are MNHNS and SASEGT. CDR3 length: 17 amino acids. The CDR3 sequence is CASSGGGGVSSTDTQYF. In DNA form, the CDR3 reads TGTGCCAGCAGTGGGGGCGGGGGGGTCTCTAGCACAGATACGCAGTATTTT.

The count of this clone is one. The chain recombines TRBV19 with TRBJ2-1, with 10 bases identical to TRBD2. Looked up from germline, CDR1 is LNHDA and CDR2 is SQIVND (reference sequence). This CDR3 comprises 19 residues. Unmatched junction bases numbered 12, after V lost 4 bases and J lost 0 bases. CDR3 sequence: CASSTRQRGGRSSYNEQFF. Here the CDR3 DNA reads TGTGCCAGTAGTACCCGACAGCGGGGGGGAAGGAGCTCCTACAATGAGCAGTTCTTC. Looking up the rest from reference TRBV19 and TRBJ2-1 gives the full variable domain: DGGITQSPKYLFRKEGQNVTLSCEQNLNHDAMYWYRQDPGQGLRLIYYSQIVNDFQKGDIAEGYSVSREKKESFPLTVTSAQKNPTAFYLCASSTRQRGGRSSYNEQFFGPGTRLTVL.

The rearrangement uses TRBV7-2 and TRBJ2-3; D is ambiguous. Trimming took 1 base from V and 10 from J, leaving 15 bases between them. CDR3 length: 14 amino acids. Per germline, CDR1 SGHTA and CDR2 FQGNSA. CDR3 DNA sequence: TGTGCCAGCAGCTTAGAGGCTAGTTCCTTGGCGCAGTATTTT. Amino acid sequence: CASSLEASSLAQYF.

The V gene is TRBV11-2, the J gene TRBJ1-4; possibly TRBD1 for D (5 bases). Trimming removed 6 bases at V and 8 bases at J, with 16 bases between. CDR3 size: 14 residues. Germline loops: CDR1 SGHAT, CDR2 FQNNGV. This chain's CDR3 is CASRSGLTGEKLFF. DNA of the CDR3: TGTGCCAGCAGATCGGGACTGACGGGGGAAAAACTGTTTTTT.

The chain combines TRBV4-1 with TRBJ2-7, with 9 bases matching TRBD1. Trimming removed 3 bases from V and 3 bases from J; junction bases left unmatched: 9. Per germline, CDR1 MGHRA and CDR2 YSYEKL. This CDR3 comprises 16 residues. The CDR3 bases are TGCGCCAGCAGCCATACACCCGGGACAGGGTTCTACGAGCAGTACTTC. This codes for CASSHTPGTGFYEQYF.

The V and J genes are TRBV12-5 and TRBJ2-1, with 12 bases identical to TRBD1. CDR1 and CDR2 from the germline V gene are LGHNT and FRNRAP. The ends lost 4 bases at V and 7 bases at J; junction bases unmatched: 11. This CDR3 spans 17 amino acids. The CDR3 loop reads CASGWSPGQGAGNEQFF. CDR3 sequence (DNA): TGTGCTAGTGGTTGGTCCCCGGGACAGGGGGCAGGAAATGAGCAGTTCTTC.

This rearrangement joins TRBV29-1 to TRBJ1-1, with a possible D match to TRBD1 (5 bases). The CDR3 loop spans 14 amino acids. Deletions cut 7 bases from V and 10 bases from J, with 25 bases between. CDR1 is SQVTM and CDR2 is ANQGSEA in the germline V gene. The DNA for the CDR3 is TGCAGCGGCGGAGGGACGCCCGAACTACAAGGAGCTTTCTTT. This encodes CSGGGTPELQGAFF.

V and J are TRBV6-5 and TRBJ2-3, with TRBD1 as a possible D gene (5 bases). This CDR3 spans 15 amino acids. V was trimmed by 0 bases and J by 4 bases, leaving 11 bases between them. The germline V gene has CDR1 MNHEY and CDR2 SVGAGI. The CDR3 DNA reads as TGTGCCAGCAGTTACTCGCAGGGTTCCGCAGATACGCAGTATTTT. Translating gives CASSYSQGSADTQYF.

This rearrangement joins TRBV28 to TRBJ1-3, with 7 bases lining up with TRBD1. V lost 6 bases and J lost 9; bases outside the gene matches: 11. Germline V gene data show CDR1 as MDHEN and CDR2 as SYDVKM. The CDR3 totals 14 residues. The CDR3 bases are TGTGCCAGCAGCGCACAGGGGCCGGAGGGCACCATATATTTT. This sequence encodes CASSAQGPEGTIYF.

This clone showed up just a few times. The chain combines TRBV5-4 with TRBJ2-2; 7 positions agree with TRBD1. Trimming cost V 5 bases and J 4 bases; bases outside gene matches: 2. This CDR3 contains 13 residues. Germline V gives CDR1 SGHNT, CDR2 YYREEE (reference sequence). The CDR3, as DNA: TGTGCCAGCAGTCACAGGGGCACCGGGGAGCTGTTTTTT. This codes for CASSHRGTGELFF.

This chain joins TRBV29-1 and TRBJ2-3, with D perhaps TRBD1 (5 bases). The V gene's germline CDR1 is SQVTM and CDR2 ANQGSEA. V shed 3 bases and J shed 1 base, with 11 bases lying between them. The CDR3 contains 14 residues. The CDR3 sequence: CSVETALRTDTQYF. CDR3 sequence (DNA): TGCAGCGTTGAGACAGCTCTCCGCACAGATACGCAGTATTTT.

The chain joins TRBV6-1 to TRBJ2-2, with a possible D match to TRBD1 (6 bases). Germline lookup yields CDR1 MNHNS and CDR2 SASEGT. Trimming took 10 bases from V and 4 from J, leaving 16 bases between them. The CDR3 sequence is 14 residues long. The CDR3 spells CATPRVGGTGELFF. CDR3 in DNA: TGTGCCACCCCACGGGTAGGGGGCACCGGGGAGCTGTTTTTT.

The V and J genes are TRBV28 and TRBJ2-7; tentatively, D is TRBD2 (6 bases). The CDR3 is 13 amino acids. Trimming pared 4 bases from V and 9 bases from J, leaving 16 bases between. Germline CDR1 reads MDHEN; CDR2 reads SYDVKM. CDR3 amino acids: CASSSPPVGGQYF. The CDR3 nucleotides read TGTGCCAGCAGTTCCCCTCCTGTGGGGGGGCAGTACTTC.

This chain connects TRBV11-1 to TRBJ2-1, with 14 nucleotides matching TRBD2. Looked up from germline, CDR1 is SGHAT and CDR2 is FQDESV (reference sequence). V shed 4 bases, J shed 7 bases, and the junction held 9 bases outside the gene matches. The CDR3 length is 17 residues. This chain's CDR3 is CASSYGLAGGPENEQFF. The CDR3 DNA sequence: TGTGCCAGCAGCTACGGACTAGCGGGGGGACCAGAGAATGAGCAGTTCTTC.

CDR3 loop: CASSTTTQQPQHF. The CDR3 region has the DNA TGTGCCAGCAGCACTACGACCCAGCAGCCCCAGCATTTT. The chain has TRBV11-2 and TRBJ1-5, with D unclear. Trimming pared 5 bases from V and 7 bases from J, leaving 12 bases between. CDR1 is SGHAT, CDR2 FQNNGV, per germline. This CDR3 is 13 amino acids long.

This chain connects TRBV6-1 to TRBJ1-3; D may be TRBD1 (6 bases). CDR1 and CDR2 (germline): MNHNS, SASEGT. V lost 6 bases, J lost 0 bases, and 12 bases lay in between. The CDR3 has 15 amino acids. The CDR3 protein is CASRLGQFSGNTIYF. Written as DNA, the CDR3 is TGTGCCAGCAGACTCGGACAGTTCTCTGGAAACACCATATATTTT.

The chain couples TRBV11-3 to TRBJ2-7; D is ambiguous. Deletions cut 1 base from V and 3 bases from J, with 13 bases between. This CDR3 region has 15 residues. Germline loops: CDR1 SGHNT, CDR2 YENEEA. The CDR3 bases are TGTGCCAGCAGCTTAGTCACAGTAAATAACTACGAGCAGTACTTC. Translated: CASSLVTVNNYEQYF.

The genes are TRBV5-1 and TRBJ1-1, with 10 nucleotides matching TRBD1. The CDR3 consists of 13 residues. The germline V gene encodes CDR1 SGHRS and CDR2 YFSETQ. Losses at the gene ends were 0 bases for V and 11 bases for J; bases not matched to a gene: 4. The CDR3 spells CASSLGQGAWAFF. CDR3 in DNA: TGCGCCAGCAGCTTGGGACAGGGGGCATGGGCTTTCTTT.

The rearrangement links TRBV15 to TRBJ1-2, with D uncertain. The CDR3 loop spans 15 amino acids. V was shortened by 5 bases and J by 3 bases, with 16 bases between the two germline ends. Germline CDR1 LNHNV, CDR2 YYDKDF (reference sequence). The CDR3 DNA sequence: TGTGCCACCAGCCTTCCGGGTCGCCGCGACTATGGCTACACCTTC. Protein product: CATSLPGRRDYGYTF.